The 26 T cell receptor beta chains below were found in one sample sequenced in a study of vaccination and CD4 T cells after COVID-19. Treatment specified: approximately nine-day PBMC culture with coronavirus spike peptide pools or control peptides (ViraFEST assay). Their target antigens are unknown. Sequencing of the DNA from cultured CD4+ T cells was carried out with the Oncomine TCR Beta short-read assay. TCRdb itself ran the PCR reads through MiXCR, one entry per CDR3 protein. The sample holds roughly 13,000 distinct CDR3 sequences, around half seen once. Source material: CD4+ T cells from blood, cultured in vitro. The receptors originated from a human donor who had recovered from COVID-19.

The V call is TRBV20-1, the J call TRBJ2-1; no firm D call. The V gene lost 5 bases and the J gene lost 5 bases, with 19 bases spanning the gap. This CDR3 has 15 residues. Germline-derived CDR1 and CDR2 are DFQATT and SNEGSKA (reference sequence). The chain's CDR3 is CSAPKGVAVDNEQFF. The CDR3 nucleotides read TGCAGTGCTCCAAAAGGAGTAGCAGTGGACAATGAGCAGTTCTTC.

This clonotype was detected once. The V gene is TRBV6-5, the J gene TRBJ1-2; TRBD1 is a possible D gene (6 bases). Germline values: CDR1 MNHEY, CDR2 SVGAGI. V lost 0 bases to trimming and J lost 5 bases, with 19 bases between them. This CDR3 is built from 17 residues. This CDR3 reads CASSYSVRRGLGYGYTF. DNA of the CDR3: TGTGCCAGCAGTTACTCTGTTCGTAGGGGGTTAGGTTATGGCTACACCTTC.

The J gene is TRBJ1-2, the V gene TRBV4-1; D unresolved. Germline V gene lookup returns CDR1 MGHRA and CDR2 YSYEKL. Trimming left V 2 bases short and J 5 bases short, with 15 bases between. The CDR3 is 15 residues long. CDR3 amino acids: CASSQMAAAGYGYTF. DNA of the CDR3: TGCGCCAGCAGCCAAATGGCCGCAGCGGGATATGGCTACACCTTC.

This chain connects TRBV10-3 to TRBJ1-2; no clear D. CDR1 is ENHRY, CDR2 SYGVKD, per germline. CDR3 length: 13 residues. Trimming removed 0 bases from V and 7 bases from J, with 9 bases in between. The CDR3 sequence is CAISESGIGGYTF. The DNA for the CDR3 is TGTGCCATCAGTGAGTCAGGTATTGGTGGCTACACCTTC.

The table lists this clonotype with a few counts. V gene TRBV2 combines with J gene TRBJ2-3, with D perhaps TRBD2 (6 bases). This CDR3 has 15 residues. Germline CDR1 reads SNHLY; CDR2 reads FYNNEI. Trimming removed 8 bases from V and 4 bases from J, with 19 bases in between. CDR3 region: CASVMGRGGADTQYF. As DNA, the CDR3 is TGTGCCAGCGTAATGGGGCGGGGCGGTGCAGATACGCAGTATTTT. The full variable domain, in which reference TRBV2 and TRBJ2-3 provide the parts outside the CDR3, is EPEVTQTPSHQVTQMGQEVILRCVPISNHLYFYWYRQILGQKVEFLVSFYNNEISEKSEIFDDQFSVERPDGSNFTLKIRSTKLEDSAMYFCASVMGRGGADTQYFGPGTRLTVL.

This rearrangement joins TRBV19 to TRBJ2-7; unclear D gene. V lost 3 bases to trimming and J lost 6 bases, with 9 bases between them. CDR3 length: 12 amino acids. Germline CDR1 and CDR2: LNHDA and SQIVND (reference sequence). CDR3 bases: TGTGCCAGTAGTATTGGGGAACGCGAGCAGTACTTC. Translation: CASSIGEREQYF.

This clonotype was seen a handful of times. V is TRBV7-9 and J is TRBJ2-7; TRBD2 might be the D (6 bases). The CDR3 sequence is 16 residues long. Trimming removed 5 bases at V and 7 bases at J, with 24 bases between. Germline V gene data show CDR1 as SEHNR and CDR2 as FQNEAQ (reference sequence). In DNA form, the CDR3 reads TGTGCCAGCAGCCCCATCGGAGGGTCCTCAACGGGGGAGCAGTACTTC. It encodes CASSPIGGSSTGEQYF.

The rearrangement joins TRBV6-5 to TRBJ2-4; tentative D call: TRBD1 (6 bases). CDR3 length: 14 amino acids. Per the germline V gene, CDR1 is MNHEY and CDR2 is SVGAGI. V lost 4 bases and J lost 4, with 11 bases in between. Here the CDR3 DNA reads TGTGCCAGCAGTTTAACAGGGATGAAAAACATTCAGTACTTC. Amino acids: CASSLTGMKNIQYF.

This clonotype was recorded a few times. The chain has TRBV10-2 and TRBJ1-1, with 9 bases aligning to TRBD1. The ends lost 2 bases at V and 7 bases at J; junction bases unmatched: 8. The CDR3 extends over 15 amino acids. The germline CDR1 and CDR2 sequences are WSHSY and SAAADI. In DNA form, the CDR3 reads TGCGCCAGCAGTGAGGGGGACAGGGTGGGAAGTGAAGCTTTCTTT. Its protein product is CASSEGDRVGSEAFF.

This clonotype was picked up a small number of times. V usage is TRBV5-1 and J usage is TRBJ1-1, with 11 bases lining up with TRBD1. J gave up 0 bases and V 5 bases, and 3 bases lay outside the gene matches. Looked up from germline, CDR1 is SGHRS and CDR2 is YFSETQ. There are 15 residues in the CDR3. The CDR3 nucleotides are TGCGCCAGCAGACCGGGACAGGGGGTGAACACTGAAGCTTTCTTT. Amino acids: CASRPGQGVNTEAFF.

The J gene is TRBJ1-2, the V gene TRBV6-2 or TRBV6-3; the D gene is possibly TRBD1 (5 bases). The CDR3 has 12 amino acids. The germline CDR1 and CDR2 sequences are MNHEY and SVGEGT. V was pared by 6 bases and J by 4 bases, with 9 bases between. The DNA for the CDR3 is TGTGCCAGCAGACCCGACAGCTATGGCTACACCTTC. Its translation is CASRPDSYGYTF.

This clonotype was found a few times. V usage is TRBV6-1 and J usage is TRBJ1-4; 9 bases match TRBD1. J gave up 7 bases and V 5 bases, and 8 bases lay outside the gene matches. This CDR3 region has 15 residues. Looked up from germline, CDR1 is MNHNS and CDR2 is SASEGT. CDR3 nucleotides: TGTGCCAGCAGTCTACACAGGGGGCCAGGTGAAAAACTGTTTTTT. Amino acid sequence: CASSLHRGPGEKLFF.

The chain has TRBV10-2 and TRBJ2-2; D not resolved. V lost 6 bases to trimming and J lost 7 bases, with 9 bases between them. The CDR3 is made up of 12 amino acids. Per the germline V gene, CDR1 is WSHSY and CDR2 is SAAADI. DNA of the CDR3: TGCGCCAGCAGCGCTACGGTCGGGGAGCTGTTTTTT. It encodes CASSATVGELFF.

The chain recombines TRBV11-2 with TRBJ1-1, with D uncertain. CDR3 length: 13 amino acids. Trimming took off 2 bases at V and 4 bases at J, with 8 bases between the two ends. Per the germline V gene, CDR1 is SGHAT and CDR2 is FQNNGV. The CDR3 DNA sequence: TGTGCCAGCAGCTTAAATTGGGGCACTGAAGCTTTCTTT. Amino acid sequence: CASSLNWGTEAFF.

A single count supports this clonotype. V usage is TRBV2 and J usage is TRBJ1-3; D unresolved. Per the germline V gene, CDR1 is SNHLY and CDR2 is FYNNEI. V lost 2 bases to trimming and J lost 0 bases, with 8 bases between them. This CDR3 region has 15 residues. CDR3 loop: CASSETRISGNTIYF. The CDR3 DNA reads as TGTGCCAGCAGTGAAACGCGCATCTCTGGAAACACCATATATTTT.

The chain couples TRBV19 to TRBJ2-5; D is perhaps TRBD1 (9 bases). Germline CDR1 is LNHDA and CDR2 is SQIVND (reference sequence). CDR3 length: 16 amino acids. The V and J ends lost 6 bases and 9 bases respectively, with 26 bases between them. CDR3 loop: CASRGLGLGQGGAQYF. The CDR3 nucleotides read TGTGCCAGTAGGGGACTAGGCTTGGGACAGGGTGGGGCCCAGTACTTC. Complete variable domain (other parts from reference TRBV19 and TRBJ2-5): DGGITQSPKYLFRKEGQNVTLSCEQNLNHDAMYWYRQDPGQGLRLIYYSQIVNDFQKGDIAEGYSVSREKKESFPLTVTSAQKNPTAFYLCASRGLGLGQGGAQYFGPGTRLLVL.

This clonotype rates as large. J is TRBJ1-6 and V is TRBV6-1; no reliable D call. The V and J ends lost 6 bases and 8 bases respectively, with 17 bases between them. The CDR3 runs 15 residues. Germline CDR1 is MNHNS and CDR2 is SASEGT. The CDR3, as DNA: TGTGCCAGCAGGCCCCGGTCCCGCGCTTATTCACCCCTCCACTTT. Translated: CASRPRSRAYSPLHF.

V and J are TRBV30 and TRBJ2-7; tentative D call: TRBD1 (5 bases). The CDR3 contains 14 residues. Between the trimmed V and J ends, which lost 0 bases and 3 bases, there was a span of 12 bases. Looked up from germline, CDR1 is GTSNPN and CDR2 is SVGIG (reference sequence). The CDR3 DNA reads TGTGCCTGGAGTGTACAGGACGGCCTCTACGAGCAGTACTTC. As protein: CAWSVQDGLYEQYF.

V gene TRBV20-1 combines with J gene TRBJ2-2; 7 bases line up with TRBD2. Germline CDR1 reads DFQATT; CDR2 reads SNEGSKA (reference sequence). Trimming took 1 base from V and 4 from J; bases not matched to a gene: 3. The CDR3 loop spans 14 amino acids. DNA of the CDR3: TGCAGTGCTAGAGCCAGCGGGGCCACCGGGGAGCTGTTTTTT. It codes for CSARASGATGELFF.

V usage is TRBV9 and J usage is TRBJ2-7; D might be TRBD1 or TRBD2, each matching 6 bases. Germline V gene data show CDR1 as SGDLS and CDR2 as YYNGEE. V was trimmed by 2 bases and J by 4 bases, leaving 10 bases between them. There are 13 residues in the CDR3. CDR3 sequence: CASSVGGPYEQYF. Here the CDR3 DNA reads TGTGCCAGCAGCGTGGGGGGCCCGTACGAGCAGTACTTC.

By sample fraction, this clonotype is large. J is TRBJ2-3 and V is TRBV12-3 or TRBV12-4; the match to TRBD2 covers 9 bases. Trimming took 2 bases from V and 4 from J; bases not matched to a gene: 4. The CDR3 is 15 amino acids. CDR3 coding DNA: TGTGCCAGCAGTTTAATGGCGGGGGGGCCAGATACGCAGTATTTT. Translated: CASSLMAGGPDTQYF.

In this sample, this clonotype turned up a few times. This chain links TRBV12-3 or TRBV12-4 with TRBJ1-1; the D is unclear. V lost 1 base, J lost 1 base, and 4 bases lay in between. CDR3 size: 13 residues. The CDR3 is CASSLGKNTEAFF. The CDR3 DNA sequence: TGTGCCAGCAGTTTAGGCAAGAACACTGAAGCTTTCTTT.

The chain has TRBV7-6 and TRBJ2-6; D could derive from TRBD1 or TRBD2 (5 bases each). The CDR3 is 21 amino acids. Germline V lookup: CDR1 SGHVS, CDR2 FNYEAQ. Trimming removed 0 bases at V and 0 bases at J, with 21 bases between. CDR3 loop: CASSLAGKGSTTRSGANVLTF. In DNA, the CDR3 is TGTGCCAGCAGCTTAGCGGGAAAGGGGTCGACTACCCGCTCTGGGGCCAACGTCCTGACTTTC. Variable domain in full (rest from reference TRBV7-6 and TRBJ2-6): GAGVSQSPRYKVTKRGQDVALRCDPISGHVSLYWYRQALGQGPEFLTYFNYEAQQDKSGLPNDRFSAERPEGSISTLTIQRTEQRDSAMYRCASSLAGKGSTTRSGANVLTFGAGSRLTVL.

This clonotype appeared a few times. V gene TRBV6-1 combines with J gene TRBJ1-1; D unresolved. V lost 7 bases, J lost 0 bases, and 6 bases lay in between. Germline CDR1 MNHNS, CDR2 SASEGT. The length of the CDR3 is 12 residues. The CDR3 DNA sequence: TGTGCCAGCACCAGCATGAACACTGAAGCTTTCTTT. Translated: CASTSMNTEAFF.

The chain links TRBV20-1 to TRBJ2-3; no reliable D call. CDR1 and CDR2 from the germline V gene are DFQATT and SNEGSKA (reference sequence). V was trimmed by 0 bases and J by 10 bases, leaving 20 bases between them. The CDR3 length is 15 residues. The CDR3 protein is CSARDPDRVAGSQYF. The CDR3 DNA sequence: TGCAGTGCTAGAGATCCTGACCGTGTAGCCGGATCGCAGTATTTT.

The genes are TRBV11-3 and TRBJ1-1; the match to TRBD1 covers 8 bases. Unmatched junction bases numbered 4, after V lost 6 bases and J lost 4 bases. This CDR3 has 13 amino acids. Germline V gives CDR1 SGHNT, CDR2 YENEEA. The CDR3 nucleotides read TGTGCCAGCAGGACACAGGGGGGCACTGAAGCTTTCTTT. Translation gives CASRTQGGTEAFF.